Listed here are 8 T cell receptor beta chains from one sample, sequenced in a study of blood T cell repertoires in COVID-19. This table comes from immunoSEQ multiplex PCR, and its TCRdb copy is limited to in-frame clones, with some not included. The sample has around 170,000 clones, roughly nine tenths seen once. The sequenced material came from peripheral blood. These receptors came from a man between 60 and 75 years old with acute or convalescent COVID-19.

This chain connects TRBV5-1 to TRBJ2-1, with a possible D match to TRBD1 (7 bases). Trimming shortened V by 3 bases and J by 9 bases, and 22 bases separated the two germline ends. The germline CDR1 and CDR2 sequences are SGHRS and YFSETQ. This CDR3 is 16 amino acids long. The CDR3: CASSSLQQRQGGEQFF. For the CDR3, the DNA is TGCGCCAGCAGCTCCCTCCAACAAAGACAGGGAGGTGAGCAGTTCTTC.

The chain uses TRBV30 and TRBJ2-7; tentative D call: TRBD2 (5 bases). V lost 3 bases and J 11 bases, leaving 14 bases between the germline ends. Germline V gene data show CDR1 as GTSNPN and CDR2 as SVGIG (reference sequence). This CDR3 region has 11 residues. The CDR3 DNA sequence: TGTGCCTGGAGCCGGACTCCACTGAAGTACTTC. It is translated as CAWSRTPLKYF.

The V call is TRBV15, the J call TRBJ2-1; D is uncertain. This CDR3 is 14 amino acids long. CDR1 and CDR2 (germline): LNHNV, YYDKDF (reference sequence). Between the trimmed V and J ends, which lost 2 bases and 7 bases, there was a span of 12 bases. The CDR3 sequence is CATSRPPFPNEQFF. The CDR3 DNA is TGTGCCACCAGCAGACCCCCCTTTCCGAATGAGCAGTTCTTC.

The rearrangement joins TRBV15 to TRBJ1-1; D is undetermined. Trimming removed 0 bases at V and 5 bases at J, with 16 bases between. This CDR3 spans 16 amino acids. Germline CDR1 reads LNHNV; CDR2 reads YYDKDF (reference sequence). This chain's CDR3 is CATSRDVGVSGTEAFF. CDR3 DNA sequence: TGTGCCACCAGCAGAGATGTGGGAGTATCGGGGACTGAAGCTTTCTTT.

The J gene is TRBJ1-2, the V gene TRBV4-1; 10 bases agree with TRBD1. The CDR3 is made up of 14 amino acids. The germline V gene encodes CDR1 MGHRA and CDR2 YSYEKL. Trimming took 4 bases from V and 8 from J; bases not matched to a gene: 7. In DNA, the CDR3 is TGCGCCAGCAGCCCGGGGACAGGGGCTCGGGGCTACACCTTC. Translation gives CASSPGTGARGYTF.

This clone was observed a single time. V and J are TRBV12-5 and TRBJ1-3, with D maybe TRBD1 (5 bases). This CDR3 has 16 residues. Trimming pared 5 bases from V and 0 bases from J, leaving 14 bases between. Germline CDR1 reads LGHNT; CDR2 reads FRNRAP. CDR3 nucleotides: TGTGCTAGTGGTGCGCGACAGCAGTTCTCTGGAAACACCATATATTTT. Amino acids: CASGARQQFSGNTIYF.

This chain connects TRBV6-5 to TRBJ2-1; 7 bases agree with TRBD1. Germline CDR1 and CDR2: MNHEY and SVGAGI. V shed 4 bases, J shed 7 bases, and the junction held 4 bases outside the gene matches. This CDR3 region has 13 residues. In DNA, the CDR3 is TGTGCCAGCAGTTTAACAGGGGCTAATGAGCAGTTCTTC. It is translated as CASSLTGANEQFF.

The chain couples TRBV6-2 or TRBV6-3 to TRBJ2-3, with 8 bases matching TRBD2. The V gene's germline CDR1 is MNHEY and CDR2 SVGEGT. V lost 4 bases and J lost 0; bases outside the gene matches: 12. CDR3 length: 18 residues. The CDR3, as DNA: TGTGCCAGCAGTTTCCAGGTAGCGGGGTATCCTAGCACAGATACGCAGTATTTT. Translation: CASSFQVAGYPSTDTQYF.